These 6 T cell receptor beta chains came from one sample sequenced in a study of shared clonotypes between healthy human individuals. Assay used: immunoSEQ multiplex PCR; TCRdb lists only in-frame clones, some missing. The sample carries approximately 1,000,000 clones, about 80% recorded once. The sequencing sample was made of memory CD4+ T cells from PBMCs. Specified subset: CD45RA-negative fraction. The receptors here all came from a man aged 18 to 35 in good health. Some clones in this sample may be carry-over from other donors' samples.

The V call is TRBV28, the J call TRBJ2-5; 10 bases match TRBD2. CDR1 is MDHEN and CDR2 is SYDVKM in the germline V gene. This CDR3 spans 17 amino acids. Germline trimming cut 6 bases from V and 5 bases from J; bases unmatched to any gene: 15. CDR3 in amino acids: CASSLASGRQYGETQYF. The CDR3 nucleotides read TGTGCCAGCAGCCTTGCTAGCGGGAGACAGTACGGGGAGACCCAGTACTTC.

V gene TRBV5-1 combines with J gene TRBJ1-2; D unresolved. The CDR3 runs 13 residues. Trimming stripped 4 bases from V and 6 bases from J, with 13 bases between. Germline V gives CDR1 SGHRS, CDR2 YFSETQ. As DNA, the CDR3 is TGCGCCAGCAGCCCCGGTGTCATTGATGGCTACACCTTC. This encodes CASSPGVIDGYTF.

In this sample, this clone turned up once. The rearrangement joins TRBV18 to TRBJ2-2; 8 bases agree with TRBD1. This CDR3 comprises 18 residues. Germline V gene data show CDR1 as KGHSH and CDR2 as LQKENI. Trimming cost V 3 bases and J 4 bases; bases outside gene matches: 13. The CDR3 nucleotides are TGTGCCAGCTCACCTGAGACTCAGGGGGCTTGGGGCACCGGGGAGCTGTTTTTT. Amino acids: CASSPETQGAWGTGELFF.

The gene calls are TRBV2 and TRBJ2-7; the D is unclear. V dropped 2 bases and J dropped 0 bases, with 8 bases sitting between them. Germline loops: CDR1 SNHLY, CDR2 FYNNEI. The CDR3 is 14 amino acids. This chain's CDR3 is CASSEMHASYEQYF. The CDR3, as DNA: TGTGCCAGCAGTGAAATGCATGCCTCCTACGAGCAGTACTTC.

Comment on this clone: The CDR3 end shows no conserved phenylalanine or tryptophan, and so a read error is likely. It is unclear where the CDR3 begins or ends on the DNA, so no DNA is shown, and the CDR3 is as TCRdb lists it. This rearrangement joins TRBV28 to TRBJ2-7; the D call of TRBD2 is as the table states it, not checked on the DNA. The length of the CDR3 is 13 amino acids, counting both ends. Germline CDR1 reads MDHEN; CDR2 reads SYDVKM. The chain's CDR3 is CASSPSTAGVLFL.

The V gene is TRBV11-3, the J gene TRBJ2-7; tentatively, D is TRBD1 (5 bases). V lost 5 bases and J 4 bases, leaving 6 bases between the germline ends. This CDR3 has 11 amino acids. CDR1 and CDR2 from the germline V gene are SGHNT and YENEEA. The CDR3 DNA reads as TGTGCCAGCAGCAGGGGTTACGAGCAGTACTTC. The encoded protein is CASSRGYEQYF.